One sample yielded the 6 T cell receptor beta chains listed below, sequenced in a study of human T cells and chemical hapten exposure. Regarding time point: patch test 1, 2 weeks after DPC sensitization. The treatment denotes: therapeutic diphenylcyclopropenone sensitization with weekly scalp DPC. TCRdb passed the RACE reads through MiXCR, listing each CDR3 protein once. Of about 380,000 distinct CDR3 sequences listed, about 4.8% are singletons. This material consisted of whole blood, taken in connection with sensitization to the hapten diphenylcyclopropenone (DPC). Receptors were obtained from a woman in her forties or fifties with alopecia areata. Some clones in this sample may be carry-over from other donors' samples.

This clonotype was observed many times. The gene calls are TRBV28 and TRBJ2-7, with TRBD1 identical over 8 bases. With V trimmed by 2 bases and J by 4 bases, 7 bases remained unmatched. The CDR3 is 15 residues long. Germline-derived CDR1 and CDR2 are MDHEN and SYDVKM. CDR3 amino acids: CASSLPTGDWYEQYF. The CDR3 bases are TGTGCCAGCAGTTTACCGACAGGGGACTGGTACGAGCAGTACTTC.

This clonotype was seen ten or more times. This chain uses TRBV20-1 with TRBJ2-7; D not resolved. The germline V and J ends were trimmed by 0 bases and 2 bases, with 5 bases remaining between them. The CDR3 runs 12 residues. Germline V gives CDR1 DFQATT, CDR2 SNEGSKA (reference sequence). CDR3 in amino acids: CSARDPTYEQYF. The CDR3 DNA is TGCAGTGCTAGAGATCCTACCTACGAGCAGTACTTC.

This clonotype was recorded many times. CDR3 amino acids: CASTRRYEQFF. The CDR3 DNA reads as TGTGCCAGCACCCGTCGGTATGAGCAGTTCTTC. This chain joins TRBV2 and TRBJ2-1; no clear D gene. The CDR3 sequence is 11 residues long. Germline loops: CDR1 SNHLY, CDR2 FYNNEI. Trimming took off 7 bases at V and 8 bases at J, with 9 bases between the two ends. Based on the CDR3 plus reference TRBV2 and TRBJ2-1, the full variable domain is EPEVTQTPSHQVTQMGQEVILRCVPISNHLYFYWYRQILGQKVEFLVSFYNNEISEKSEIFDDQFSVERPDGSNFTLKIRSTKLEDSAMYFCASTRRYEQFFGPGTRLTVL.

In its sample, this clonotype was seen many times. The chain couples TRBV2 to TRBJ1-5; TRBD1 aligns across 9 bases. The CDR3 is made up of 14 amino acids. After removal of 8 bases from V and 1 base from J, the junction contained 3 bases not matched to a gene. The germline gives CDR1 SNHLY, CDR2 FYNNEI. Here the CDR3 reads CASGTGLSNQPQHF. The CDR3 DNA is TGTGCCAGCGGGACAGGGCTCAGCAATCAGCCCCAGCATTTT.

This clonotype was counted many times. The chain has TRBV12-3 or TRBV12-4 and TRBJ1-3; D may be TRBD1 (5 bases). Trimming pared 5 bases from V and 0 bases from J, leaving 11 bases between. The CDR3 sequence is 15 residues long. The CDR3 coding sequence is TGTGCCAGCAGTCCCGGGGCCCTCTCTGGAAACACCATATATTTT. It encodes CASSPGALSGNTIYF.

Ten or more counts support this clonotype. The genes are TRBV29-1 and TRBJ1-1, with D tentatively TRBD1 (5 bases). With 8 bases removed from V and 5 bases from J, the gap between germline ends came to 9 bases. The CDR3 spans 10 residues. Germline CDR1 and CDR2: SQVTM and ANQGSEA. The CDR3 region is CSSGGTEAFF. Here the CDR3 DNA reads TGCAGCTCCGGGGGGACTGAAGCTTTCTTT.